The 29 T cell receptor beta chains presented below share a single source sample, sequenced in a study of a mutant IDH1 vaccine in newly diagnosed glioma. The time point was: week 35, safety follow-up. The content of each vaccine dose was 300 ug of mutant IDH1 20-mer peptide, and topical imiquimod accompanied it. These receptors' targets are unknown. TCRdb's copy holds only in-frame clones and misses some; the assay was immunoSEQ multiplex PCR. Of about 27,000 clones in the sample, less than 85% were seen once. This specimen was PBMCs, taken from a glioma patient whose treatment included an IDH1 peptide vaccine. The receptors shown here come from a man aged 25 to 40 with glioma.

The chain recombines TRBV10-3 with TRBJ2-1; D ambiguous. This CDR3 contains 12 residues. Trimming took off 3 bases at V and 7 bases at J, with 7 bases between the two ends. Germline V CDR1 and CDR2: ENHRY, SYGVKD. The CDR3 sequence: CAISDLGNEQFF. The CDR3 bases are TGTGCCATCAGTGACCTAGGGAATGAGCAGTTCTTC.

The rearrangement uses TRBV6-5 and TRBJ1-2, with D tentatively TRBD1 (5 bases). V lost 6 bases and J lost 13, with 21 bases in between. This CDR3 spans 13 amino acids. Germline V gene data show CDR1 as MNHEY and CDR2 as SVGAGI. The DNA for the CDR3 is TGTGCCAGCAGCCGAGGGGCGAGTCTCTGGTGCACCTTC. This translates into CASSRGASLWCTF.

This chain connects TRBV4-2 to TRBJ2-7; TRBD1 might be the D (5 bases). V lost 0 bases and J lost 3, with 12 bases in between. The CDR3 length is 15 residues. Germline loops: CDR1 LGHNA, CDR2 YNFKEQ. The CDR3 protein is CASSQEWQGNYEQYF. In DNA, the CDR3 is TGTGCCAGCAGCCAAGAATGGCAGGGTAACTACGAGCAGTACTTC.

This clone has only a few counts. This rearrangement joins TRBV14 to TRBJ2-4; 10 bases are shared with TRBD2. The ends lost 3 bases at V and 0 bases at J; junction bases unmatched: 11. The length of the CDR3 is 19 residues. Per the germline V gene, CDR1 is SGHDN and CDR2 is FVKESK. The CDR3 nucleotides are TGTGCCAGCAGCCACTCTAGCGGGGGTCCCCTTATAGCCAAAAACATTCAGTACTTC. Amino acids: CASSHSSGGPLIAKNIQYF.

The V call is TRBV28, the J call TRBJ1-5; tentative D call: TRBD1 (5 bases). The ends were cut back, 8 bases at V and 2 bases at J, with 10 bases in the middle. The germline CDR1 and CDR2 sequences are MDHEN and SYDVKM. This CDR3 spans 13 amino acids. This CDR3 reads CASQLRGNQPQHF. The DNA for the CDR3 is TGTGCCAGCCAACTCAGGGGCAATCAGCCCCAGCATTTT.

The chain joins TRBV6-1 to TRBJ1-5; unclear D gene. The germline V gene has CDR1 MNHNS and CDR2 SASEGT. Trimming took off 3 bases at V and 0 bases at J, with 9 bases between the two ends. The CDR3 spans 15 residues. The CDR3 here is CASSEGSSSNQPQHF. The DNA for the CDR3 is TGTGCCAGCAGTGAGGGGAGTAGTAGCAATCAGCCCCAGCATTTT.

This chain links TRBV5-1 with TRBJ1-1, with 7 bases fitting TRBD1. V shed 4 bases and J 3 bases; nucleotides not matched to a gene: 6. Per germline, CDR1 SGHRS and CDR2 YFSETQ. This CDR3 spans 14 amino acids. CDR3 sequence: CASSRGTGDTEAFF. In nucleotides, the CDR3 is TGCGCCAGCAGCCGAGGAACAGGGGACACTGAAGCTTTCTTT.

V and J are TRBV19 and TRBJ2-3; a possible D gene is TRBD1 (8 bases). In germline, CDR1 is LNHDA, CDR2 SQIVND (reference sequence). This CDR3 region has 13 residues. V was clipped by 5 bases and J by 11 bases, with 17 bases between them. The CDR3 sequence is CASSVREGTGQYF. DNA for the CDR3: TGTGCCAGTAGTGTAAGGGAGGGGACAGGGCAGTATTTT.

The rearrangement links TRBV5-1 to TRBJ2-5; TRBD2 matches at 8 bases. With V trimmed by 4 bases and J by 2 bases, 13 bases remained unmatched. Per germline, CDR1 SGHRS and CDR2 YFSETQ. The CDR3 is made up of 17 amino acids. The CDR3 spells CASSRNVGGGRQETQYF. CDR3 nucleotides: TGCGCCAGCAGCCGTAATGTTGGCGGGGGGAGACAAGAGACCCAGTACTTC.

The V and J genes are TRBV2 and TRBJ2-3; 7 nucleotides match TRBD1. This CDR3 is 15 amino acids long. V lost 9 bases, J lost 0 bases, and 9 bases stayed unmatched. The V gene's germline CDR1 is SNHLY and CDR2 FYNNEI. The DNA for the CDR3 is TGTGCCAGTAGAACAGGGGCACATAGCACAGATACGCAGTATTTT. It specifies CASRTGAHSTDTQYF.

The chain carries TRBV6-1 and TRBJ2-1; 9 bases fit TRBD2. V dropped 5 bases and J dropped 8; count of bases not matched to a gene: 7. The CDR3 length is 14 residues. Germline assignment: CDR1 MNHNS and CDR2 SASEGT. CDR3 DNA sequence: TGTGCCAGCAGTTATGTAGCGGGAGTGGATGAGCAGTTCTTC. Protein: CASSYVAGVDEQFF.

The V and J genes are TRBV5-1 and TRBJ2-3, with D perhaps TRBD2 (7 bases). The germline V gene has CDR1 SGHRS and CDR2 YFSETQ. The V gene lost 3 bases and the J gene lost 4 bases, with 15 bases spanning the gap. The CDR3 is 15 residues long. In DNA, the CDR3 is TGCGCCAGCAGCTGGGTGGGCGGGGGCGCAGATACGCAGTATTTT. Protein product: CASSWVGGGADTQYF.

The J gene is TRBJ1-1, the V gene TRBV18; a possible D gene is TRBD1 (6 bases). Deletions cut 3 bases from V and 1 base from J, with 9 bases between. The CDR3 covers 14 residues. Germline CDR1 is KGHSH and CDR2 is LQKENI. This chain's CDR3 is CASSPRQENTEAFF. The DNA of the CDR3 is TGTGCCAGCTCACCTAGACAGGAGAACACTGAAGCTTTCTTT.

The chain carries TRBV6-6 and TRBJ2-7, with D maybe TRBD1 (5 bases). V lost 5 bases to trimming and J lost 4 bases, with 9 bases between them. The CDR3 spans 12 residues. CDR1 MNHNY and CDR2 SVGAGI come from the germline V gene (reference sequence). CDR3 loop: CASSRTRYEQYF. CDR3 nucleotides: TGTGCCAGCAGTAGGACAAGATACGAGCAGTACTTC.

This chain uses TRBV9 with TRBJ2-7; D is unclear. Trimming pared 3 bases from V and 5 bases from J, leaving 9 bases between. Germline V gives CDR1 SGDLS, CDR2 YYNGEE. This CDR3 has 12 amino acids. CDR3 protein: CASSANGNEQYF. CDR3 sequence (DNA): TGTGCCAGCAGCGCCAACGGCAACGAGCAGTACTTC.

This rearrangement joins TRBV5-4 to TRBJ2-7; TRBD2 aligns across 7 bases. V gave up 0 bases and J gave up 8 bases; unmatched junction bases: 8. The CDR3 spans 14 residues. Germline loops: CDR1 SGHNT, CDR2 YYREEE (reference sequence). The CDR3 loop reads CASSLAGGNLKQYF. DNA of the CDR3: TGTGCCAGCAGCTTGGCGGGAGGTAATCTCAAGCAGTACTTC.

The chain uses TRBV5-1 and TRBJ2-1; 8 bases map to TRBD2. V lost 1 base and J lost 10; bases outside the gene matches: 4. The CDR3 spans 13 residues. Germline V gives CDR1 SGHRS, CDR2 YFSETQ. CDR3 loop: CASSLPTSEEQFF. The CDR3 nucleotides read TGCGCCAGCAGCTTGCCGACTAGCGAGGAGCAGTTCTTC.

The chain couples TRBV11-2 to TRBJ1-1; D not certain. The V end was cut by 4 bases, the J end by 5 bases, with 8 bases between. Germline V gene lookup returns CDR1 SGHAT and CDR2 FQNNGV. There are 12 residues in the CDR3. The CDR3 loop is CASSWSGTEAFF. In nucleotides, the CDR3 is TGTGCCAGCAGCTGGAGTGGGACTGAAGCTTTCTTT.

V gene TRBV5-1 combines with J gene TRBJ1-6, with 8 bases aligning to TRBD1. V lost 3 bases to trimming and J lost 10 bases; unmatched junction nucleotides: 3. The CDR3 loop spans 13 amino acids. Germline CDR1 reads SGHRS; CDR2 reads YFSETQ. Here the CDR3 reads CASSWGQESPLHF. CDR3 DNA sequence: TGCGCCAGCAGCTGGGGACAGGAGTCACCCCTCCACTTT.

This clone was observed once. V and J are TRBV28 and TRBJ2-1; 7 bases are shared with TRBD1. Germline CDR1 is MDHEN and CDR2 is SYDVKM. With V trimmed by 7 bases and J by 2 bases, 8 bases remained unmatched. This CDR3 has 15 amino acids. The CDR3 nucleotides read TGTGCCAGCAAGGTAGAGACAGGGACCTACAATGAGCAGTTCTTC. The encoded protein is CASKVETGTYNEQFF.

The CDR3 coding sequence is TGCGCCAGCAGCCATGACAGGGCGAAGAACACTGAAGCTTTCTTT. Translation: CASSHDRAKNTEAFF. V usage is TRBV4-1 and J usage is TRBJ1-1; 7 nucleotides match TRBD1. V shed 3 bases, J shed 1 base, and the junction held 5 bases outside the gene matches. Per the germline V gene, CDR1 is MGHRA and CDR2 is YSYEKL. The CDR3 covers 15 residues.

V and J are TRBV5-1 and TRBJ1-4; D remains unclear. The V end lost 0 bases, the J end lost 7 bases, and 7 bases lay between the germline ends. Germline V gene sequence: CDR1 SGHRS, CDR2 YFSETQ. The CDR3 has 13 amino acids. The CDR3 region is CASSLARFEKLFF. As DNA, the CDR3 is TGCGCCAGCAGCTTGGCCAGGTTTGAAAAACTGTTTTTT.

V usage is TRBV4-2 and J usage is TRBJ2-3, with 12 bases fitting TRBD2. Germline V gene data show CDR1 as LGHNA and CDR2 as YNFKEQ. The junction had 8 bases not matched to a gene; V was cut back by 0 bases and J by 4 bases. The CDR3 sequence is 18 residues long. This chain's CDR3 is CASSQDPSGREGADTQYF. CDR3 DNA: TGTGCCAGCAGCCAAGATCCTAGCGGGAGGGAGGGGGCAGATACGCAGTATTTT.

This rearrangement joins TRBV19 to TRBJ1-2; 8 bases agree with TRBD1. From germline, CDR1 is LNHDA and CDR2 SQIVND (reference sequence). The CDR3 has 14 amino acids. V gave up 7 bases and J gave up 5 bases; unmatched junction bases: 9. The CDR3 loop reads CASNRGDIPYGYTF. In nucleotides, the CDR3 is TGTGCCAGTAACAGGGGGGACATCCCATATGGCTACACCTTC.

The rearrangement joins TRBV10-3 to TRBJ1-2, with D possibly being TRBD1 (6 bases). Germline V CDR1 and CDR2: ENHRY, SYGVKD. V dropped 2 bases and J dropped 9 bases, with 13 bases sitting between them. This CDR3 is 13 amino acids long. The CDR3 here is CAISETEQGRYTF. The DNA for the CDR3 is TGTGCCATCAGTGAGACGGAACAGGGACGCTACACCTTC.

J is TRBJ1-2 and V is TRBV5-1; tentatively, D is TRBD1 (6 bases). This CDR3 is built from 13 residues. Germline V gene sequence: CDR1 SGHRS, CDR2 YFSETQ. Trimming removed 0 bases from V and 14 bases from J, with 17 bases in between. The CDR3 DNA follows: TGCGCCAGCAGCTTGGGGACAGAGGACGCTAGAACCTTC. It translates to CASSLGTEDARTF.

The CDR3 sequence is CASSYSRTGGAELFF. In nucleotides, the CDR3 is TGTGCCAGCAGTTACTCCCGGACAGGGGGTGCCGAACTGTTTTTT. This chain links TRBV6-5 with TRBJ1-4, with TRBD1 matching 10 bases. Looked up from germline, CDR1 is MNHEY and CDR2 is SVGAGI. The junction had 7 bases not matched to a gene; V was cut back by 0 bases and J by 12 bases. This CDR3 has 15 residues.

The V call is TRBV2, the J call TRBJ1-3; D is possibly TRBD1 (6 bases). With 5 bases removed from V and 4 bases from J, the gap between germline ends came to 9 bases. Germline V gives CDR1 SNHLY, CDR2 FYNNEI. The CDR3 runs to 13 residues. CDR3 coding DNA: TGTGCCAGCAGTAAAGACAGGGGAAACACCATATATTTT. Its protein is CASSKDRGNTIYF.

The chain is built from TRBV13 and TRBJ2-5; D is ambiguous. Germline V CDR1 and CDR2: PRHDT, FYEKMQ (reference sequence). Trimming stripped 5 bases from V and 1 base from J, with 11 bases between. This CDR3 has 14 amino acids. The CDR3 region has the DNA TGTGCCAGCAGCCCAGGACGGTTCCAAGAGACCCAGTACTTC. It encodes CASSPGRFQETQYF.